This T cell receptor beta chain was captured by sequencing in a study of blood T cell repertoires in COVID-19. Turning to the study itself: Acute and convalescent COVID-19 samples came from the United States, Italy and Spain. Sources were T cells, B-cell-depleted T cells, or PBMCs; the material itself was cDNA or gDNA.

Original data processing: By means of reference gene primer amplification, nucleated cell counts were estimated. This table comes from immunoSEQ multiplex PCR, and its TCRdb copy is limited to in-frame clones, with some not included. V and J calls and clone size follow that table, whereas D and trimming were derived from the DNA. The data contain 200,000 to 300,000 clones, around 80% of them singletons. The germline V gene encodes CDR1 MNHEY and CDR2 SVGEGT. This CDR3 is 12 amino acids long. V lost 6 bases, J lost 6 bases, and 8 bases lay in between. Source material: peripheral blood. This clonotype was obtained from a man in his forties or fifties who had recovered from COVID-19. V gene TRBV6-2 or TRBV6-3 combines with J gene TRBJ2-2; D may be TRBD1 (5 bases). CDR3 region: CASSSRAGELFF. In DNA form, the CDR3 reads TGTGCCAGCAGCAGCAGGGCCGGGGAGCTGTTTTTT.